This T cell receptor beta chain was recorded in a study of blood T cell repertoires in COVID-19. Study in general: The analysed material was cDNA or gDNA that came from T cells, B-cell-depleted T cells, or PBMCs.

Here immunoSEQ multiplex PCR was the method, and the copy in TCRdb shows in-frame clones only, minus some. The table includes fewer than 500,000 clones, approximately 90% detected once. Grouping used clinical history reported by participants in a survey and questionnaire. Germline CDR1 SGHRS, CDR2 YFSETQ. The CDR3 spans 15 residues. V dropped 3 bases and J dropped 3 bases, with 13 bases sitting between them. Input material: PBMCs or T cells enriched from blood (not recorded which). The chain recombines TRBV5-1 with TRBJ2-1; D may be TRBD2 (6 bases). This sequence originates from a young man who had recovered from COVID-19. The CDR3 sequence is CASSSRDGFYNEQFF. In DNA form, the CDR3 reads TGCGCCAGCAGCTCGCGGGATGGCTTCTACAATGAGCAGTTCTTC. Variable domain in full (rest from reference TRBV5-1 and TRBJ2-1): KAGVTQTPRYLIKTRGQQVTLSCSPISGHRSVSWYQQTPGQGLQFLFEYFSETQRNKGNFPGRFSGRQFSNSRSEMNVSTLELGDSALYLCASSSRDGFYNEQFFGPGTRLTVL.